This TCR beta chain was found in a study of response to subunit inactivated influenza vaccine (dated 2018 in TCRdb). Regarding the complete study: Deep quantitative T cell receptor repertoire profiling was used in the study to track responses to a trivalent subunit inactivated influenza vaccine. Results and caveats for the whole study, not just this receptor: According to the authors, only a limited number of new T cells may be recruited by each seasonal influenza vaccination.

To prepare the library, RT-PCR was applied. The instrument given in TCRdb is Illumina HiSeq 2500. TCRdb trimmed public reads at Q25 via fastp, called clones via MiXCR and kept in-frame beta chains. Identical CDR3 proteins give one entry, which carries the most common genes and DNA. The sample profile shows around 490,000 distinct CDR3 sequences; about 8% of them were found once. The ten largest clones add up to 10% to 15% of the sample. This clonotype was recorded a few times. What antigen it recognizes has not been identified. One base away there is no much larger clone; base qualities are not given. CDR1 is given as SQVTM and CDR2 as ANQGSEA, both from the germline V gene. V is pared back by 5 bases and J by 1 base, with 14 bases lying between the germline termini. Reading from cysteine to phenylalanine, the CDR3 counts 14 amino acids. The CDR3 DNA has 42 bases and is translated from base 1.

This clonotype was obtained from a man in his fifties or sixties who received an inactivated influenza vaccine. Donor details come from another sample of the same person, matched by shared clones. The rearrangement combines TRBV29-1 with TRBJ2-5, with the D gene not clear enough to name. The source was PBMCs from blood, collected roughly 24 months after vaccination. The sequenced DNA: TGCAGCGTTTTCTTGAGCTGGGGCCAAGAGACCCAGTACTTC. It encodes CSVFLSWGQETQYF.